A selection of T cell receptor beta chains follows, all from one sample in a study of T cell changes during pregnancy in multiple sclerosis. Generated by immunoSEQ multiplex PCR, the TCRdb table keeps only in-frame clones and is missing some. The table has about 49,000 clones, 90% seen once. The sequences come from peripheral blood, collected after pregnancy. The receptors derive from a female donor in good health, enrolled as a control in a pregnancy study. CDR3s include the opening cysteine and the closing phenylalanine or tryptophan. The D gene is left open where the match is weak. Only part of the rows carry a size: once, few, many, or a class if the clone is expanded.

TRBV5-8	.	TRBJ2-2	.	TGTGCCAGCCGGGACATCTTTAGCGCCGGGGAGCTGTTTTTT	CASRDIFSAGELFF
TRBV7-7	.	TRBJ2-7	TRBD2	TGTGCCAGCAGCTTCTCTGGCAGGGAGGGCGAGCAGTACTTC	CASSFSGREGEQYF
TRBV28	.	TRBJ1-6	TRBD1	TGTGCCAGCAGCTGGCCCGCACCGGGACAGGTGAATTCACCCCTCCACTTT	CASSWPAPGQVNSPLHF
TRBV7-6	.	TRBJ1-4	.	TGTGCCAGCAGCTTAGTTGGACAGAGCTTTAATGAAAAACTGTTTTTT	CASSLVGQSFNEKLFF
TRBV5-8	.	TRBJ1-4	.	TGTGCCAGCAGCTGGGTTCCCAGGGGCCGCACTAATGAAAAACTGTTTTTT	CASSWVPRGRTNEKLFF
TRBV27	.	TRBJ2-2	TRBD2	TGTGCCAGCAGTTTTGGACTAGCGGGAGCGGGGGGGGAGCTGTTTTTT	CASSFGLAGAGGELFF
TRBV4-1	.	TRBJ1-2	TRBD1	TGCGCCAGCAGCCAAGGCGGTTTGGGGGACAGGGATGGCTACACCTTC	CASSQGGLGDRDGYTF
TRBV6-4	once	TRBJ2-3	.	TGTGCCAGCTCCATAGGGACTGACACAGATACGCAGTATTTT	CASSIGTDTDTQYF
TRBV6-4	many	TRBJ2-2	TRBD1	TGTGCCAGCAGTCCGAGGACAGGGGATGAATCCGGGGAGCTGTTTTTT	CASSPRTGDESGELFF
TRBV2	.	TRBJ2-5	TRBD2	TGTGCCAGCACGGGAGGGGGGACGGGGGCCCAGTACTTC	CASTGGGTGAQYF
TRBV5-6	.	TRBJ2-3	TRBD2	TGTGCCAGCGACTCCCAACTAGCGACAGATACGCAGTATTTT	CASDSQLATDTQYF
TRBV19	.	TRBJ1-2	.	TGTGCCAGTAGTCTTAACGGGGAACGTGGCTACACCTTC	CASSLNGERGYTF
TRBV5-6	.	TRBJ1-2	.	TGTGCCAGCAGCACCGGAACAGGGACCTATGGCTACACCTTC	CASSTGTGTYGYTF
TRBV7-3	.	TRBJ2-1	.	TGTGCCAGCAGCTTAAGAAGGGGTTATGAGCAGTTCTTC	CASSLRRGYEQFF
TRBV2	.	TRBJ2-1	TRBD2	TGTGCCAGCAGGCCAAGCGGGGGGGCCAGGAATGAGCAGTTCTTC	CASRPSGGARNEQFF
TRBV6-6	.	TRBJ2-1	TRBD2	TGTGCCAGCAGTCTGACTAGCGGGGGGGCCAATGAGCAGTTCTTC	CASSLTSGGANEQFF
TRBV10-2	.	TRBJ2-3	TRBD2	TGCGCCAGCAGTTGGCTAGCGGCAAGCACAGATACGCAGTATTTT	CASSWLAASTDTQYF
TRBV9	.	TRBJ1-1	.	TGTGCCAGCAGCGTAGGGGGGCCGAACACTGAAGCTTTCTTT	CASSVGGPNTEAFF
TRBV19	.	TRBJ1-5	TRBD1	TGTGCCAGTAGTATAGGGACAGGGTTATCGCCCCAGCATTTT	CASSIGTGLSPQHF
TRBV5-1	.	TRBJ2-3	TRBD2	TGCGCCAGCAGCTTGGCGCGACTAGCGGGTTTCCGCACAGATACGCAGTATTTT	CASSLARLAGFRTDTQYF
TRBV5-4	few	TRBJ2-2	TRBD2	TGTGCCAGCAGCTTGGGACTAGCGGGGGGACACACCGGGGAGCTGTTTTTT	CASSLGLAGGHTGELFF
TRBV5-4	.	TRBJ1-2	.	TGTGCCAGCAGCTCGTCGGGTGGCTACACCTTC	CASSSSGGYTF
TRBV19	.	TRBJ2-2	TRBD2	TGTGCCAGTACTCCAGCGGGGGACAACACCGGGGAGCTGTTTTTT	CASTPAGDNTGELFF
TRBV15	.	TRBJ2-3	.	TGTGCCACCAGCACGGGACCTCTCAGGGGTACGCAGTATTTT	CATSTGPLRGTQYF
TRBV6-7	.	TRBJ2-1	TRBD2	TGTGCCAGCAGTTACTTTTGTGACCATCCGCGGACTAGCGGGCATGAGCAGTTCTTC	CASSYFCDHPRTSGHEQFF
TRBV19	.	TRBJ2-7	TRBD1	TGTGCCAGTAGGTCCTCCGGGACAGCTTACGAGCAGTACTTC	CASRSSGTAYEQYF
TRBV30	.	TRBJ1-1	.	TGTGCTTGCCGTACTCTTACGAACCCTGAAGCTTTCTTT	CACRTLTNPEAFF
TRBV18	.	TRBJ1-2	.	TGTGCCAGCTCACCAGGGGAGCATAACTATGGCTACACCTTC	CASSPGEHNYGYTF
TRBV7-8	few	TRBJ2-1	.	TGTGCCAGCAGACTAGACGGTCATGAGCAGTTCTTC	CASRLDGHEQFF
TRBV28	.	TRBJ1-6	.	TGTGCCAGCAGGTCGATAAAGGGCGGAGGGACCAATTCACCCCTCCACTTT	CASRSIKGGGTNSPLHF
TRBV20-1	.	TRBJ2-1	.	TGCAGTGCCGGGGGACTCCGTGAGCAGTTCTTC	CSAGGLREQFF
TRBV29-1	.	TRBJ2-5	.	TGCAGCGTTGCCGGGGGCCAAGAGACCCAGTACTTC	CSVAGGQETQYF
TRBV6-6	.	TRBJ1-2	.	TGTGCCAGCAGTTACGAGGGAAACAGCTATGGCTACACCTTC	CASSYEGNSYGYTF
TRBV6-5	few	TRBJ1-2	.	TGTGCCAGCAGTCCCACCGACACCTATGGCTACACCTTC	CASSPTDTYGYTF
TRBV11-2	.	TRBJ2-2	TRBD1	TGTGCCAGCAGAGACTACCGGGACAGTTACACCGGGGAGCTGTTTTTT	CASRDYRDSYTGELFF
TRBV4-2	.	TRBJ1-6	TRBD1	TGTGCCAGCAGCTCTCGGACAGGGTCCTATAATTCACCCCTCCACTTT	CASSSRTGSYNSPLHF
TRBV6-4	.	TRBJ2-1	TRBD2	TGTGCCTCCTCCGGGACTAGCGGGAGTAATGAGCAGTTCTTC	CASSGTSGSNEQFF